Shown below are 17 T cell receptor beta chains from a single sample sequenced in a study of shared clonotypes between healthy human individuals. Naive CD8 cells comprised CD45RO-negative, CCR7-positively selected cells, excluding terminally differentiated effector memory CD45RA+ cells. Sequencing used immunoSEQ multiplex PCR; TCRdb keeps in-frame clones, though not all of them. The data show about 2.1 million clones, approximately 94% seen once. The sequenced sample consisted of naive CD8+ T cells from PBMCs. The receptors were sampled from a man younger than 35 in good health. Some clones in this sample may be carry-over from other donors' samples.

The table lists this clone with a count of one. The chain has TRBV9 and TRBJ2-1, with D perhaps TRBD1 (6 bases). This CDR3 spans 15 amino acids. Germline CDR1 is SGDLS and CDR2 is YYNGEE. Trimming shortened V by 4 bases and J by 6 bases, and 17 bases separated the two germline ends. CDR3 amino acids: CASSPEGDLPNEQFF. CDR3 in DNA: TGTGCCAGCAGCCCCGAGGGGGACCTTCCCAATGAGCAGTTCTTC.

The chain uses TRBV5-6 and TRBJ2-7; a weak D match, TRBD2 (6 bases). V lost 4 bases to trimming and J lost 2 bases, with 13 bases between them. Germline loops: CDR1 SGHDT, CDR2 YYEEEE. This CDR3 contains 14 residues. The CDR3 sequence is CASSAGRLPYEQYF. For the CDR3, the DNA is TGTGCCAGCAGCGCGGGGAGGTTACCCTACGAGCAGTACTTC.

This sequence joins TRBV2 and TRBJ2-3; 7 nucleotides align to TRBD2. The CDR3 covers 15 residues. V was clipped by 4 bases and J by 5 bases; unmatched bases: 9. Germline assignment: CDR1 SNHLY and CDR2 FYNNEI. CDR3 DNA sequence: TGTGCCAGCAGTGGGGAGGGAGGGCCAAAAGATACGCAGTATTTT. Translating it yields CASSGEGGPKDTQYF.

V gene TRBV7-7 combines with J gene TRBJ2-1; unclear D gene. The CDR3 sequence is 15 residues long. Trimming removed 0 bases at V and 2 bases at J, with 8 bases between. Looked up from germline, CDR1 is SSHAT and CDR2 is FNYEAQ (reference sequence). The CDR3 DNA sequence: TGTGCCAGCAGCTTAGCTCCCCTCCCCTACAATGAGCAGTTCTTC. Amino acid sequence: CASSLAPLPYNEQFF.

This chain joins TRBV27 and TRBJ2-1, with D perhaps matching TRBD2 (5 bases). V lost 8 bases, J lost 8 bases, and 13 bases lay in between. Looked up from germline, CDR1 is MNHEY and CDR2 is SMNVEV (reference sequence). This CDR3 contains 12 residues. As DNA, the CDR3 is TGTGCCAGCGGCCCTTGGGGAGATGAGCAGTTCTTC. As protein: CASGPWGDEQFF.

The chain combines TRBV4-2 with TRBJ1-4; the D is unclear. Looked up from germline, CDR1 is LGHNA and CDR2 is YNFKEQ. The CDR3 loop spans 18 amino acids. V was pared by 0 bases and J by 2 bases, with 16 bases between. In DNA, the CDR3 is TGTGCCAGCAGCCAAGAGGTGCGCAGTCTTTTCACTAATGAAAAACTGTTTTTT. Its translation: CASSQEVRSLFTNEKLFF.

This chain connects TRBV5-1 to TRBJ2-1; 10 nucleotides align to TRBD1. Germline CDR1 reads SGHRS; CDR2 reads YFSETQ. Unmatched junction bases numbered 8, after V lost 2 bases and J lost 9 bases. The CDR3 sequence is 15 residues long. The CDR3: CASSLWTGGSGEQFF. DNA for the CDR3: TGCGCCAGCAGCTTATGGACAGGGGGGTCTGGTGAGCAGTTCTTC.

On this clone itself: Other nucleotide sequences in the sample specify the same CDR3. Here the CDR3 DNA reads TGTGCCAGCAGTTTACTGGGGGCGGGCGAGCAGTACTTC. Amino acid sequence: CASSLLGAGEQYF. The chain joins TRBV27 to TRBJ2-7; D perhaps matches TRBD1 (6 bases). CDR3 length equals 13 residues. The V and J ends lost 2 bases and 6 bases respectively, with 11 bases between them. The germline V gene encodes CDR1 MNHEY and CDR2 SMNVEV (reference sequence).

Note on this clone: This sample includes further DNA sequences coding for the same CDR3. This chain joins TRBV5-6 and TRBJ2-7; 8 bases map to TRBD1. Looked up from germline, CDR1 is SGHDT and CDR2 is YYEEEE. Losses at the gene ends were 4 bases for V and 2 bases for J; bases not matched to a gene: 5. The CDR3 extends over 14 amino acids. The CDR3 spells CASSAGTGPYEQYF. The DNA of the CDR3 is TGTGCCAGCAGCGCCGGGACAGGACCCTACGAGCAGTACTTC.

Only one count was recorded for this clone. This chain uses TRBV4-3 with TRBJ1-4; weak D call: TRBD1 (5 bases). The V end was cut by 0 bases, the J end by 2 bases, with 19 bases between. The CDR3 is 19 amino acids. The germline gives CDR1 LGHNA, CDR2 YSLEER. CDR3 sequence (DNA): TGCGCCAGCAGCCAAGATTGGGGCGCCGGGGAGGGCACTAATGAAAAACTGTTTTTT. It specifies CASSQDWGAGEGTNEKLFF.

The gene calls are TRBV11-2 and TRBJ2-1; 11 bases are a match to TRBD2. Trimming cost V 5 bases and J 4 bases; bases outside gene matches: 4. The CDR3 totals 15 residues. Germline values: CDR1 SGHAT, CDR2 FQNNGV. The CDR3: CASSPIAGGYNEQFF. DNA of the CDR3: TGTGCCAGCAGCCCAATAGCGGGAGGGTACAATGAGCAGTTCTTC.

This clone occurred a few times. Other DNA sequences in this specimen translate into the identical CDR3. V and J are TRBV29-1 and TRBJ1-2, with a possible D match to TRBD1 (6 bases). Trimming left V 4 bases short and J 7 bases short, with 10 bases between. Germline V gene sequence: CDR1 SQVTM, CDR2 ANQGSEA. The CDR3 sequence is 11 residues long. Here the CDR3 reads CSVVGGGGYTF. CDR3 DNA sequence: TGCAGCGTTGTGGGGGGCGGTGGCTACACCTTC.

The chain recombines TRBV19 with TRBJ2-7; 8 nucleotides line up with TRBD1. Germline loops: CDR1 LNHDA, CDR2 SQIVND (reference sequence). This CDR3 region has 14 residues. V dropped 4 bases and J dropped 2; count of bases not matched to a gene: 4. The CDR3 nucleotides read TGTGCCAGTAGTACTATACAGGGGGCCTACGAGCAGTACTTC. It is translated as CASSTIQGAYEQYF.

The CDR3 bases are TGTGCCAGCACCCCCAGCTCCCCTCTAGCGGGAGACAATGAGCAGTTCTTC. Translating gives CASTPSSPLAGDNEQFF. The chain carries TRBV7-9 and TRBJ2-1; TRBD2 agrees at 10 bases. Germline V gene data show CDR1 as SEHNR and CDR2 as FQNEAQ (reference sequence). CDR3 length equals 17 residues. J was trimmed by 5 bases and V by 7 bases; bases with no gene match: 14.

DNA for the CDR3: TGTGCCAGCAGTTTATCAAGGGACAGCCTGAACACCGGGGAGCTGTTTTTT. This codes for CASSLSRDSLNTGELFF. V gene TRBV27 combines with J gene TRBJ2-2; 7 nucleotides agree with TRBD1. With V trimmed by 0 bases and J by 1 base, 5 bases remained unmatched. The germline V gene has CDR1 MNHEY and CDR2 SMNVEV (reference sequence). The CDR3 consists of 17 residues.

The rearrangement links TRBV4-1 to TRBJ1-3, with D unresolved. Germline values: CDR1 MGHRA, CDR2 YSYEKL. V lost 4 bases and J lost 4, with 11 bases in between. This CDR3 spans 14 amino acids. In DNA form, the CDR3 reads TGCGCCAGCAGCCGCCCTAGGGAGGGAAACACCATATATTTT. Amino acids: CASSRPREGNTIYF.

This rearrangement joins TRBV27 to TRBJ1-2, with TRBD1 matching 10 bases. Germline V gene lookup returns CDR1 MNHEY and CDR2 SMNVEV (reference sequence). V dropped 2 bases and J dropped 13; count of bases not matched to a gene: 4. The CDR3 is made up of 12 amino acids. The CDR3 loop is CASSLDRGRFTF. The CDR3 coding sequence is TGTGCCAGCAGTTTAGACAGGGGGCGGTTCACCTTC.